This T cell receptor (beta chain) was recorded in a study of metastatic and nonmetastatic thyroid tumors. Study-level information: A comparison of repertoires was made across blood and tumor or nodule tissue from malignant and benign thyroid patients.

Trimming took off 5 bases at V and 10 bases at J, with 14 bases between the two ends. The CDR3 has 11 amino acids. Germline lookup yields CDR1 SQVTM and CDR2 ANQGSEA. Patients were all untreated before their thyroid surgery. Study-wide findings and caveats: TCR beta diversity was reportedly significantly higher in malignant thyroid tumors than benign nodules, in blood and tumor.

This clone has a handful of counts. Its cognate antigen is unknown. This sequence may be a read error, since a much larger clone differs from it by one base. Per the authors' pipeline: What underpinned the distant-metastasis classifier for papillary thyroid cancer was the set of CDR3 differences across clinicopathological groups. With MiXCR, TCRdb reprocessed the PCR reads. The V and J calls come from TCRdb's annotation, not from the publication. The sample holds around 34,000 clones, 15% to 20% seen once. The TCR originated in a female donor with papillary thyroid cancer or a benign thyroid nodule (not recorded which). Some clones in this sample may be carry-over from other donors' samples. The chain carries TRBV29-1 and TRBJ1-1, with D unclear. Source material: blood. This chain's CDR3 is CSVNLSVRAFF. In DNA form, the CDR3 reads TGCAGCGTTAATCTTAGTGTCAGAGCTTTCTTT.